A selection of T cell receptor beta chains follows, all from one sample in a study of blood T cell repertoires in COVID-19. The method was immunoSEQ multiplex PCR; TCRdb's version includes in-frame clones alone and lacks a portion of them. Of hundreds of thousands of clones in the sample, around four fifths were seen once. The sequenced material came from peripheral blood. These receptors were collected from a woman aged 50 to 60 with acute or convalescent COVID-19. Each CDR3 is given with its conserved first and last residue. A D gene is named only where the DNA matches it firmly. Not every row has a clone size; where given, it reads once, few, many or a size class.

TRBJ1-5,once,TRBV11-1,15,TRBD1,TGTGCCAGCAGCTTAACCGGGACAGGTTTTCAGCCCCAGCATTTT,CASSLTGTGFQPQHF
TRBJ1-2,-,TRBV28,14,TRBD1,TGTGCCAGCAGCCGGGACAGGGGAGTCTATGGCTACACCTTC,CASSRDRGVYGYTF
TRBJ2-7,few,TRBV6-5,13,-,TGTGCCAGCAGTTACGATGACCTAGGCGAGCAGTACTTC,CASSYDDLGEQYF
TRBJ2-7,once,TRBV28,16,TRBD1,TGTGCCAGCAGTTTAAGGCAAGGGACAGGTACCTACGAGCAGTACTTC,CASSLRQGTGTYEQYF
TRBJ2-1,-,TRBV11-1,12,-,TGTGCCAGCAGCCCACCTTTCGGTGAGCAGTTCTTC,CASSPPFGEQFF
TRBJ2-1,-,TRBV5-1,18,TRBD1,TGCGCCAGCAGCTTGGGGGGACAGGGGGTCGCATCTTACAATGAGCAGTTCTTC,CASSLGGQGVASYNEQFF
TRBJ2-7,-,TRBV6-6,12,-,TGTGCCAGCAGTTATTTACTATACGAGCAGTACTTC,CASSYLLYEQYF
TRBJ2-5,-,TRBV6-1,14,-,TGTGCCAGCAGTGAAGGTGGAAACAGGGAGACCCAGTACTTC,CASSEGGNRETQYF
TRBJ1-1,-,TRBV10-3,17,-,TGTGCCATCAGTGAGAGATCCCCCCCGGGAGGGAACACTGAAGCTTTCTTT,CAISERSPPGGNTEAFF
TRBJ2-3,many,TRBV5-1,17,TRBD2,TGCGCCAGCAGAGGACTAGCGGGAGGGTGGCACACAGATACGCAGTATTTT,CASRGLAGGWHTDTQYF
TRBJ2-5,-,TRBV5-8,13,TRBD2,TGTGCCAGCAGCTCCCCCGCGGGGGGGACCCAGTACTTC,CASSSPAGGTQYF
TRBJ2-5,-,TRBV20-1,13,-,TGCAGTGCTAGTCTCCCCAGCGGGGAGACCCAGTACTTC,CSASLPSGETQYF
TRBJ2-3,-,TRBV5-4,14,-,TGTGCCAGCAGCTTGTGGCAGGCCGCAGATACGCAGTATTTT,CASSLWQAADTQYF
TRBJ2-3,-,TRBV24-1,16,-,TGTGCCACCAGTGACCCGACAGGCAGCAGCACAGATACGCAGTATTTT,CATSDPTGSSTDTQYF
TRBJ2-3,-,TRBV28,14,-,TGTGCCAGCAGTTTTCTAGTATCGACAGATACGCAGTATTTT,CASSFLVSTDTQYF
TRBJ1-6,-,TRBV5-1,16,TRBD1,TGCGCCAGCAGCACCGAGACAGGGGTCGCCGGCTCACCCCTCCACTTT,CASSTETGVAGSPLHF
TRBJ2-3,-,TRBV2,16,-,TGTGCCAGCAGTGAAGGGGCCTTCACTAGCACAGATACGCAGTATTTT,CASSEGAFTSTDTQYF
TRBJ1-1,few,TRBV19,14,-,TGTGCCAGTAGTATAGATACTGGGAACACTGAAGCTTTCTTT,CASSIDTGNTEAFF
TRBJ2-7,few,TRBV27,16,-,TGTGCCAGCAGTTTCTCCATGGGACAAAAGAATTACGAGCAGTACTTC,CASSFSMGQKNYEQYF
TRBJ2-7,-,TRBV7-9,14,-,TGTGCCAGCAGCTTAGTGGCAGAGCGGACCGAGCAGTACTTC,CASSLVAERTEQYF
TRBJ2-7,-,TRBV10-3,14,TRBD1,TGTGCCATCAGTACCCAAGGGGACAGCTACGAGCAGTACTTC,CAISTQGDSYEQYF
TRBJ2-1,-,TRBV19,15,-,TGTGCCAGACCTTTTGGGGCGAGCTCCTACAATGAGCAGTTCTTC,CARPFGASSYNEQFF
TRBJ2-7,-,TRBV6-5,15,TRBD1,TGTGCCAGCAGTTGGGACAGCACAGGATACTACGAGCAGTACTTC,CASSWDSTGYYEQYF
TRBJ2-4,-,TRBV7-8,16,-,TGTGCCAGCAGCCTCAGGCCGGGGTCTACCAAAAACATTCAGTACTTC,CASSLRPGSTKNIQYF
TRBJ1-2,-,TRBV2,14,TRBD1,TGTGCCAGCAGCCTGGGACAGGCCAACTATGGCTACACCTTC,CASSLGQANYGYTF
TRBJ2-1,-,TRBV27,15,TRBD2,TGTGCCAGCATCAAGAGCGGGAGATGGGGCAATGAGCAGTTCTTC,CASIKSGRWGNEQFF
TRBJ1-2,-,TRBV5-1,18,TRBD1,TGCGCCAGCAGCCCCATACCCCACCGGACAGGGCTGTCTGAGGGCTACACCTTC,CASSPIPHRTGLSEGYTF
TRBJ2-3,-,TRBV29-1,17,TRBD2,TGCAGCGTTCAGTCTAGCGGGAGGGCGGGGGTCCCAGATACGCAGTATTTT,CSVQSSGRAGVPDTQYF
TRBJ2-3,-,TRBV21-1,18,-,TGTGCCAGGAAGAGACCCGATTCGACTAGCGGGAGTCAAGATACGCAGTATTTT,CARKRPDSTSGSQDTQYF
TRBJ1-2,-,TRBV5-4,15,TRBD1,TGTGCCAGCAGCGACAGGGGGCAGTTGTATTATGGCTACACCTTC,CASSDRGQLYYGYTF
TRBJ1-2,-,TRBV2,17,TRBD1,TGTGCCACCCCCCTAGGGACAGAAACCTCAGTACCCTATGGCTACACCTTC,CATPLGTETSVPYGYTF
TRBJ2-7,-,TRBV3-1/TRBV3-2,16,TRBD1,TGTGCCAGCAGCCGGAGCCTAGGGACAGAGTCTTACGAGCAGTACTTC,CASSRSLGTESYEQYF
TRBJ2-1,-,TRBV24-1,15,-,TGTGCCACCAGTGGTGCGTCTGACTCCTACAATGAGCAGTTCTTC,CATSGASDSYNEQFF
TRBJ2-2,-,TRBV2,18,-,TGTGCCAGCAGTGAAGATTACCCAACCCGGGGATTCACCGGGGAGCTGTTTTTT,CASSEDYPTRGFTGELFF
TRBJ2-7,-,TRBV9,14,-,TGTGCCAGCAGCGTAGGTCGGTTCTCCTACGAGCAGTACTTC,CASSVGRFSYEQYF
TRBJ1-1,few,TRBV11-3,13,-,TGTGCCAGCAGCTTCGAGGGGAACACTGAAGCTTTCTTT,CASSFEGNTEAFF
TRBJ2-7,-,TRBV19,13,-,TGTGCCAGTAGTATTGGGCCTCCGTACGAGCAGTACTTC,CASSIGPPYEQYF
TRBJ2-5,-,TRBV2,14,TRBD1,TGTGCCAGCAGTGTAAACAGGGGGAAAGAGACCCAGTACTTC,CASSVNRGKETQYF
TRBJ1-2,-,TRBV5-1,14,TRBD1,TGCGCCAGCAGCTCGGACAGGGTTAACTATGGCTACACCTTC,CASSSDRVNYGYTF
TRBJ1-2,-,TRBV29-1,15,TRBD1,TGCAGCGCTCCTGACCCGGGACAGGCTAACTATGGCTACACCTTC,CSAPDPGQANYGYTF
TRBJ1-5,-,TRBV28,13,-,TGTGCCAGCGGGCCGGAGGGTAATCAGCCCCAGCATTTT,CASGPEGNQPQHF